What follows describes a single T cell receptor beta chain. Its specificity is not known. The V and J ends lost 5 bases and 3 bases respectively, with 7 bases between them. This CDR3 contains 13 residues. CDR1 is MNHNS, CDR2 SASEGT, per germline. This entry belongs to a study of vaccination and CD4 T cells after COVID-19. Study details: Diagnosis preceded the drawing of post-COVID samples by a median roughly 96 days (range 35 to 161). Study-wide points: In convalescent patients, a median approximately 90% of post-vaccine SARS-CoV-2-reactive clones appeared only after vaccination.

Once obtained from cultured CD4+ T cells, the DNA was sequenced using the Oncomine TCR Beta short-read assay. Genomic DNA was taken out of cultured CD4+ T cells by extraction. One entry per CDR3 protein, called by TCRdb with MiXCR from the PCR reads. The sample has roughly 3,200 distinct CDR3 sequences; roughly 80% are singletons. Treatment denoted: approximately nine-day PBMC culture with coronavirus spike peptide pools or control peptides (ViraFEST assay). This sequence originates from a human donor who had recovered from COVID-19. The genes are TRBV6-1 and TRBJ1-4, with D unclear. The sequenced sample was CD4+ T cells from blood, cultured in vitro. CDR3 sequence (DNA): TGTGCCAGCAGTAGGGAAGCTAATGAAAAACTGTTTTTT. It codes for CASSREANEKLFF.